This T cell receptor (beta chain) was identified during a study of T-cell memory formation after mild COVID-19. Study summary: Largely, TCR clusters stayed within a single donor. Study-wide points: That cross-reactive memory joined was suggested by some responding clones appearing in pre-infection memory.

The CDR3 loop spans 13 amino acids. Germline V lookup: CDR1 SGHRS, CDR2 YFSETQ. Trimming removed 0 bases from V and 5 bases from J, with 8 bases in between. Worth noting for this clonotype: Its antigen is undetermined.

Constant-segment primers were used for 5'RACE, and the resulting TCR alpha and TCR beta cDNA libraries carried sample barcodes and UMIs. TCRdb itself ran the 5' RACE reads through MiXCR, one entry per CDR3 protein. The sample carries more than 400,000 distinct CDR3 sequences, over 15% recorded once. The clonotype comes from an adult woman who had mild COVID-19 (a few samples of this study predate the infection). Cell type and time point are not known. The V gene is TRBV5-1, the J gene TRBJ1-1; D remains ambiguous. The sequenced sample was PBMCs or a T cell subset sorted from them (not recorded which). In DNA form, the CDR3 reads TGCGCCAGCAGCTTGGTAGGGATAACTGAAGCTTTCTTT. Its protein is CASSLVGITEAFF.